This TCR beta chain is drawn from a study of blood T cell repertoires in COVID-19. Study as a whole: COVID-19 samples collected from the United States, Italy and Spain covered acute and convalescent phases. The cDNA or gDNA used as material had been derived from T cells, B-cell-depleted T cells, or PBMCs.

How the authors handled the data: Estimation of nucleated cell counts relied on the amplification of reference gene primers. The table came from immunoSEQ multiplex PCR; TCRdb's copy has only in-frame clones and leaves some out. V and J calls and clone size are given by that table; D and trimming were obtained from the DNA. This table has about 110,000 clones, more than 80% appearing once. This CDR3 region has 16 residues. V lost 4 bases to trimming and J lost 0 bases; unmatched junction nucleotides: 8. Germline assignment: CDR1 SGHDN and CDR2 FVKESK. The sequence was obtained from a middle-aged man with active or convalescent COVID-19. The chain links TRBV14 to TRBJ1-1; 7 bases line up with TRBD1. Sequenced material: peripheral blood. For the CDR3, the DNA is TGTGCCAGCAGCCCCCGGACAGGTTCCATGAACACTGAAGCTTTCTTT. Its protein is CASSPRTGSMNTEAFF.